There are a few counts of the clone carrying this T cell receptor (beta chain). J lost 7 bases, V lost 4 bases, and 12 bases had no gene match. The length of the CDR3 is 15 residues. CDR1 is SQVTM, CDR2 ANQGSEA, per germline. This entry is derived from a study of beta chain features in type 1 diabetes. Every isolated RNA sample was fully reverse transcribed, so sequencing captured expressed TCRB transcripts. TCRdb's table, derived via immunoSEQ multiplex PCR, lists solely in-frame clones and lacks some. The profile shows over 700,000 clones, 15% to 20% of them singletons. Each donor gave one heparinised blood draw averaging about 110 mL. Isolation of CD4+ naive, central memory, regulatory and stem cell-like memory cells was achieved by sorting via CD45RO/CCR7/CD25/CD127/CD95/CD27.

The sequenced sample was naive CD4+ T cells from blood. V is TRBV29-1 and J is TRBJ2-3; TRBD2 matches 9 bases. This clonotype was obtained from a woman between 18 and 29 years old in good health. CDR3 DNA: TGCAGCGTTGGTCCCTCTAGCGGGATGAGATATACGCAGTATTTT. Its protein is CSVGPSSGMRYTQYF.